This entry concerns a single TCR beta chain. As yet, its antigen is unknown. This record belongs to a study of blood T cells in healthy people across ages. Study outcomes and limitations: Comparison with aged donors showed that long-lived donors had more naive CD4+ cells and higher diversity. The percentage of naive T cells correlated strongly with TCR beta diversity.

All donors came from Russia, were Caucasian and healthy, and spanned ages roughly 6 to 95. Germline V gives CDR1 SQVTM, CDR2 ANQGSEA. The CDR3 sequence is 16 residues long. The germline V and J ends were trimmed by 6 bases and 7 bases, with 28 bases remaining between them. Sample-barcoded 5' priming and a J-beta primer mix drove a second PCR of 7 to 11 cycles. In TCRdb, the 5' RACE reads were re-called with MiXCR into one record per CDR3 protein. The sample lists about 800,000 distinct CDR3 sequences; more than 45% were seen once. The sequenced material came from blood. The chain employs TRBV29-1 and TRBJ2-7, with D possibly TRBD2 on 6 matching bases. This receptor was obtained from a young man in good health. The DNA for the CDR3 is TGCAGCGTCGCAGGTGGAGGGCGGGGCTCCTACAATGAGCAGTACTTC. Translating gives CSVAGGGRGSYNEQYF.